Below are 10 T cell receptor beta chains sequenced from a single sample in a study of blood T cells in healthy people across ages. Through a sample-barcoded 5' primer and a J-beta primer mix, a second PCR was run for roughly 7 to 11 cycles. TCRdb re-called the 5' RACE reads with MiXCR, one entry per CDR3 protein. Of 850,000 to 1,100,000 distinct CDR3 sequences listed, about two fifths are singletons. The sample was blood. The receptor set was obtained from a man aged 18-30 years in good health.

As to this clonotype: This could be a read error, since a much larger clone is one nucleotide away. J is TRBJ2-1 and V is TRBV4-2; TRBD2 is a possible D gene (5 bases). Germline lookup yields CDR1 LGHNA and CDR2 YNFKEQ. The CDR3 has 15 amino acids. The CDR3 DNA follows: TGTGCCTGCAGCCAAGATCGAGGGTTAGTTGATGAGCAGTTCTTC. Encoded protein: CACSQDRGLVDEQFF.

The V call is TRBV6-6, the J call TRBJ2-4, with unresolved D. This CDR3 is built from 15 residues. Germline-derived CDR1 and CDR2 are MNHNY and SVGAGI (reference sequence). Trimming stripped 3 bases from V and 0 bases from J, with 9 bases between. The CDR3 loop reads CASSYGRLAKNIQYF. In DNA form, the CDR3 reads TGTGCCAGCAGTTATGGACGGCTAGCCAAAAACATTCAGTACTTC.

The V gene is TRBV12-3 or TRBV12-4, the J gene TRBJ2-1, with TRBD2 matching 9 bases. The ends lost 8 bases at V and 5 bases at J; junction bases unmatched: 7. The length of the CDR3 is 14 residues. CDR3 amino acids: CASLARLADNEQFF. CDR3 coding DNA: TGTGCCAGCCTGGCGAGACTAGCGGACAATGAGCAGTTCTTC.

V and J are TRBV15 and TRBJ2-4; perhaps TRBD2 as D (5 bases). The CDR3 contains 17 residues. The germline gives CDR1 LNHNV, CDR2 YYDKDF (reference sequence). Trimming shortened V by 0 bases and J by 9 bases, and 21 bases separated the two germline ends. The DNA for the CDR3 is TGTGCCACCAGCAGAGAACCAGCCTCACCCCACGGGGTCATTCAGTACTTC. The encoded protein is CATSREPASPHGVIQYF. Together with reference TRBV15 and TRBJ2-4, the CDR3 gives the full variable domain: DAMVIQNPRYQVTQFGKPVTLSCSQTLNHNVMYWYQQKSSQAPKLLFHYYDKDFNNEADTPDNFQSRRPNTSFCFLDIRSPGLGDTAMYLCATSREPASPHGVIQYFGAGTRLSVL.

V gene TRBV20-1 combines with J gene TRBJ2-3; 7 nucleotides line up with TRBD2. CDR1 DFQATT and CDR2 SNEGSKA come from the germline V gene (reference sequence). With 0 bases clipped from V and 2 bases from J, the junction kept 8 bases outside the gene matches. The CDR3 loop spans 16 amino acids. The DNA of the CDR3 is TGCAGTGCTAGAGATCAAAGGACTAGGTTCACAGATACGCAGTATTTT. This codes for CSARDQRTRFTDTQYF.

A remark on this clonotype: A much larger clone is a single base away; this may be a read error. The chain is built from TRBV10-3 and TRBJ2-1, with TRBD2 matching over 7 bases. The CDR3 runs to 15 residues. The junction had 9 bases not matched to a gene; V was cut back by 2 bases and J by 8 bases. The germline V gene encodes CDR1 ENHRY and CDR2 SYGVKD. The CDR3 nucleotides read TGTGCCATCAGTGAGCCGGGGGGAGGGAACGATGAGCAGTTCTTC. Amino acid sequence: CAISEPGGGNDEQFF.

Written as DNA, the CDR3 is TGTGCCAGCAGCCAAGATAAACCTGGGGACACTGAAGCTTTCTTT. Translated, it gives CASSQDKPGDTEAFF. The chain couples TRBV4-2 to TRBJ1-1, with D unresolved. V shed 0 bases and J shed 3 bases, with 11 bases lying between them. This CDR3 region has 15 residues. Germline V gene data show CDR1 as LGHNA and CDR2 as YNFKEQ.

A few counts support this clonotype. This chain links TRBV7-6 with TRBJ1-1, with D unresolved. The CDR3 spans 16 residues. The V and J ends lost 0 bases and 1 base respectively, with 12 bases between them. The germline V gene encodes CDR1 SGHVS and CDR2 FNYEAQ. The CDR3 DNA sequence: TGTGCCAGCAGCTTAGCCGGGCAAGGTGGGAACACTGAAGCTTTCTTT. Translation gives CASSLAGQGGNTEAFF.

This clonotype was detected only a few times. This chain uses TRBV5-1 with TRBJ2-7, with no clear D. Germline-derived CDR1 and CDR2 are SGHRS and YFSETQ. The CDR3 loop spans 16 amino acids. V lost 3 bases to trimming and J lost 4 bases, with 20 bases between them. In DNA, the CDR3 is TGCGCCAGCAGCTCACCCCTGGGCGTAATGAAATACGAGCAGTACTTC. Translating gives CASSSPLGVMKYEQYF. The full variable domain, with the rest looked up from reference TRBV5-1 and TRBJ2-7, is KAGVTQTPRYLIKTRGQQVTLSCSPISGHRSVSWYQQTPGQGLQFLFEYFSETQRNKGNFPGRFSGRQFSNSRSEMNVSTLELGDSALYLCASSSPLGVMKYEQYFGPGTRLTVT.

Only a few counts were recorded for this clonotype. The CDR3 DNA is TGTGCCAGCAGCCGATCCGGGACAGGGGGCCTTAATGAGCAGTTCTTC. This translates into CASSRSGTGGLNEQFF. The chain carries TRBV14 and TRBJ2-1, with TRBD1 matching over 12 bases. This CDR3 has 16 residues. Unmatched junction bases numbered 8, after V lost 4 bases and J lost 7 bases. CDR1 is SGHDN, CDR2 FVKESK, per germline.